The entry below gives a single T cell receptor (beta chain) sequence along with its context. Its matching antigen is unknown. This CDR3 has 16 amino acids. Germline CDR1 SQVTM, CDR2 ANQGSEA. Between the trimmed V and J ends, which lost 3 bases and 1 base, there was a span of 13 bases. These data originate in a study of blood T cells in healthy people across ages. Whole-study results and caveats: Roughly linearly, TCR beta diversity per million T cells fell as age increased.

Next came a second PCR, run for roughly 7 to 12 cycles, which used a sample-barcoded 5' primer along with a J-beta primer mix. TCRdb fed the 5' RACE reads into MiXCR, producing one record per CDR3 protein. The sample holds roughly 1.5 million distinct CDR3 sequences, roughly 43% seen once. The sample taken for sequencing was blood. The receptor comes from a woman aged 18-35 years in good health. The rearrangement uses TRBV29-1 and TRBJ2-6; D is tentatively TRBD1 or TRBD2 (7 bases each). CDR3 protein: CSVDSRGGSGANVLTF. The CDR3 DNA reads as TGCAGCGTTGATAGCAGGGGGGGTTCTGGGGCCAACGTCCTGACTTTC.